The 5 T cell receptor beta chains in this list originate from one sample, sequenced in a study of shared clonotypes between healthy human individuals. The data were produced by immunoSEQ multiplex PCR, yet TCRdb's version contains in-frame clones alone and is incomplete. Counted here are around 550,000 clones, 85% to 95% occurring once; the ten biggest clones make up over 0.1%. Cells designated naive CD8 were CD45RO-negative and were positively selected for CCR7, with terminally differentiated effector memory CD45RA+ cells excluded. The sample taken for sequencing was naive CD8+ T cells sorted from blood. These receptors came from a woman younger than 45 in good health.

This clone showed up just once. CDR3 in amino acids: CASSSAGEDNEQFF. CDR3 coding DNA: TGTGCCAGCAGTAGCGCGGGAGAAGACAATGAGCAGTTCTTC. The chain couples TRBV6-5 to TRBJ2-1; TRBD2 matches at 7 bases. The germline V gene encodes CDR1 MNHEY and CDR2 SVGAGI. V was pared by 5 bases and J by 5 bases, with 6 bases of the junction left unmatched. CDR3 size: 14 residues.

For this clone: The same CDR3 arises from other DNA sequences in this sample as well. The rearrangement joins TRBV5-4 to TRBJ2-7, with D possibly TRBD2 on 5 matching bases. Deletions cut 4 bases from V and 5 bases from J, with 10 bases between. This CDR3 comprises 12 residues. Germline V gives CDR1 SGHNT, CDR2 YYREEE (reference sequence). CDR3 in amino acids: CASSPTGNEQYF. The CDR3 coding sequence is TGTGCCAGCAGCCCGACCGGGAACGAGCAGTACTTC.

The chain is built from TRBV10-2 and TRBJ2-5; tentatively, D is TRBD1 (5 bases). This CDR3 is 13 amino acids long. Germline CDR1 reads WSHSY; CDR2 reads SAAADI. V gave up 4 bases and J gave up 5 bases, with 11 bases separating them. The CDR3 DNA sequence: TGCGCCAGCAGTGTGAGTTACAGGGAGACCCAGTACTTC. Amino acids: CASSVSYRETQYF.

The rearrangement links TRBV7-6 to TRBJ1-3; D call uncertain. Germline V lookup: CDR1 SGHVS, CDR2 FNYEAQ. V lost 5 bases, J lost 0 bases, and 20 bases lay in between. The CDR3 consists of 18 residues. The CDR3 region is CASSPYRVRLNSGNTIYF. The CDR3 bases are TGTGCCAGCAGCCCCTATCGGGTCCGCTTAAACTCTGGAAACACCATATATTTT.

This sequence joins TRBV28 and TRBJ2-1; the D gene could be TRBD1 or TRBD2 (7 bases each). V was cut by 8 bases and J by 2 bases, with 16 bases left in between. Germline V gene lookup returns CDR1 MDHEN and CDR2 SYDVKM. The CDR3 length is 15 residues. CDR3 in DNA: TGTGCCAGCCTTGAAGCAGGGGGGGCCTACAATGAGCAGTTCTTC. Residues: CASLEAGGAYNEQFF.